This TCR beta chain was sequenced during a study of cytomegalovirus exposure and HLA in healthy donors. Study information: Among the approximately 400 genotyped donors, approximately 80% were placed in the Caucasian-associated ancestry cluster.

The PCR contained 60 Vbeta and 13 Jbeta primers. Sequencing was performed with immunoSEQ multiplex PCR; in TCRdb, only in-frame clones are kept and a portion is missing. This sample yields about 130,000 clones, of which 74% are seen a single time; around 4% belongs to the top ten. Study-level points and caveats: Among TCR beta chains, those listed as cytomegalovirus-associated numbered more than 150. Later analysis identified a missense DCLRE1C variant that was linked to TCR beta V- and J-gene trimming. Under in vitro conditions, a few CMV-associated chains were confirmed as specific for CMV antigens.

Details on this clone: Its specificity is unknown.

The receptor was derived from a woman between 45 and 60 years old in good health and CMV-seropositive. Source material: PBMCs.

The CDR3 DNA reads as TGCAGCGTTGATCTAGGGGGCCGGGATGGCTACACCTTC. Encoded protein: CSVDLGGRDGYTF. J is TRBJ1-2 and V is TRBV29-1; TRBD1 matches 7 bases. The CDR3 is made up of 13 amino acids. With V trimmed by 3 bases and J by 6 bases, 7 bases remained unmatched. Germline assignment: CDR1 SQVTM and CDR2 ANQGSEA.